This TCR beta chain stems from a study of cytomegalovirus exposure and HLA in healthy donors. On the study more broadly: Approximately 85 million unique TCRs from HLA-typed donors were held in an early data release.

The PCR used 60 Vbeta and 13 Jbeta primers. Here immunoSEQ multiplex PCR was the method, and the copy in TCRdb shows in-frame clones only, minus some. Of more than 45,000 clones in the sample, roughly 80% were seen once. For this clone: Its matching antigen is unknown.

V lost 5 bases, J lost 2 bases, and 17 bases lay in between. This CDR3 region has 16 residues. Germline V gene lookup returns CDR1 SGHAT and CDR2 FQNNGV. Study-wide results and caveats: In a later analysis, TCR beta V- and J-gene trimming showed a link to a missense DCLRE1C variant. Because they were indistinguishable, some V segments, including TRBV6-2 and TRBV6-3, were excluded.

This receptor was obtained from a man in his thirties or forties in good health and CMV-seronegative. Sequenced: PBMCs. V and J are TRBV11-2 and TRBJ2-3; tentative D call: TRBD2 (6 bases). CDR3 residues: CASSPYGTLYTDTQYF. The CDR3 DNA sequence: TGTGCCAGCAGCCCTTACGGGACTTTGTACACAGATACGCAGTATTTT.